Listed below are T cell receptor beta chains from one sample, sequenced in a study of shared T cell receptors in the human thymus. Clones were sequenced by immunoSEQ multiplex PCR, and TCRdb holds only the in-frame ones, with some missing. The data show 450,000 to 650,000 clones, around 78% seen once. These same data were also listed under a study on human thymus T cells.

Input material: thymocytes. The receptor source for this set is a boy in the first two years of life with a congenital heart defect. The CDR3 runs from the conserved cysteine through the conserved F or W. The D gene is left open where the match is weak.

>TRBV27|TRBD2
CASSALLAGDMPGVPEQFF
>TRBV4-1|NA
CASSQVEGGYTF
>TRBV27|TRBD1
CASSWTGEDYEQYF
>TRBV20-1|NA
CSARDKNEQFF
>TRBV6-5|NA
CASSYGLAPRGNEQFF
>TRBV5-1|TRBD1
CASSPGDRGIGYEQYF
>TRBV6-1|NA
CASSEGTPYEQYF
>TRBV4-1|NA
CASSPRGTFSNTGELFF
>TRBV7-9|TRBD2
CASSHRGKAGGPGGELFF
>TRBV4-3|NA
CASSSGGVEGLANEKLFF
>TRBV15|NA
CATSIRTSGEQYF
>TRBV27|TRBD2
CASSLSVPGLAGGTPYEQYF
>TRBV10-3|TRBD1
CAISEGQGTFYEQYF
>TRBV7-9|NA
CASSHPEGDRETQYF